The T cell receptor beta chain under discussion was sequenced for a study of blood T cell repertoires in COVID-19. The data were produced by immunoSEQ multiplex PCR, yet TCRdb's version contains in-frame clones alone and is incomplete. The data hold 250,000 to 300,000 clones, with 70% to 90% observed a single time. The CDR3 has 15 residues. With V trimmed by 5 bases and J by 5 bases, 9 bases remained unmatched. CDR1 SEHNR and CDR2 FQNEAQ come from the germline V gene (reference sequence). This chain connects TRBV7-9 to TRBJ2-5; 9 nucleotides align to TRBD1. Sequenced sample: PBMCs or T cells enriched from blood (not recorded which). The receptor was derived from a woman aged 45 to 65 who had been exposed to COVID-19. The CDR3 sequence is CASSRRTGVDETQYF. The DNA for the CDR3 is TGTGCCAGCAGCCGCCGGACAGGGGTCGATGAGACCCAGTACTTC.